The text below deals with one T cell receptor (beta chain). An end of the junction differs from the germline gene, which may be a read error. Authors' analysis steps: Researchers report that nucleated cell counts were estimated from reference gene primer amplification. Sequenced by immunoSEQ multiplex PCR; TCRdb stores in-frame clones only, minus some. The V and J calls and clone size were taken over from that table, and D and trimming were inferred from the DNA. The repertoire holds some 230,000 clones, with roughly 80% as singletons. Germline assignment: CDR1 SSHAT and CDR2 FNYEAQ (reference sequence). The CDR3 runs 17 residues. The data belong to a study of blood T cell repertoires in COVID-19. Across the study: The United States, Italy and Spain were the sources of the acute and convalescent COVID-19 samples. T cells, B-cell-depleted T cells, or PBMCs provided the cDNA or gDNA that served as material.

Material: peripheral blood. The source is a woman aged 55 to 70 who had recovered from COVID-19. The V gene is TRBV7-7, the J gene TRBJ2-2; 8 nucleotides align to TRBD2. The DNA for the CDR3 is TGTGCTAGCAGCCTAACGACAGCGGGGGCGAACACCGGGGAGCTGTTTTTT. It translates to CASSLTTAGANTGELFF.